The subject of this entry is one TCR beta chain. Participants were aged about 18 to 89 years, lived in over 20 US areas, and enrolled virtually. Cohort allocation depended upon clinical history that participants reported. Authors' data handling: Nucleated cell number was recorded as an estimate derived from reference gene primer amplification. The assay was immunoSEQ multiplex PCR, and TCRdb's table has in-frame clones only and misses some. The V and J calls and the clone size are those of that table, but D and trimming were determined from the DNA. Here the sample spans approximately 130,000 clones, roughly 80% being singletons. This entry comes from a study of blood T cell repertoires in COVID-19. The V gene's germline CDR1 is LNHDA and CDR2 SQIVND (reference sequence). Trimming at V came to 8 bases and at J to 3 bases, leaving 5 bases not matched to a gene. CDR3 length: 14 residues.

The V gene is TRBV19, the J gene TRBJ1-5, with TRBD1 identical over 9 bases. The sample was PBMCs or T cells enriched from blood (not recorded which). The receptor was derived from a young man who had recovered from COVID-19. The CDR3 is CASGQGIVNQPQHF. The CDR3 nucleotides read TGTGCCAGTGGACAGGGGATTGTCAATCAGCCCCAGCATTTT.